This TCR beta chain derives from a study of OX40 agonist ivuxolimab in advanced cancers. Study-level information: The patients' treatment was ivuxolimab, an agonistic anti-OX40 (CD134) antibody. Three patients showed partial responses: one hepatocellular carcinoma and two cutaneous melanoma cases.

TCRdb's table, derived via immunoSEQ multiplex PCR, lists solely in-frame clones and lacks some. The repertoire has 50,000 to 70,000 clones, approximately 84% of them found once; the top ten carry 2.5% to 3.5%. General observations from the study: At doses 0.1 to 3.0 mg/kg, CD4+ and CD8+ clones expanded.

Of note for this clone: Its specificity is not known.

Enrollment shut out patients with autoimmune disease history or systemic immunosuppression. The TCR was taken from an adult with an advanced solid tumor such as melanoma, head and neck, liver or kidney cancer. The sequencing here drew on CD4+ or CD8+ T cells sorted from blood, taken in a trial of the OX40 agonist ivuxolimab.

In DNA, the CDR3 is TGTGCCAGCAGCTTGGACTTAGCGGGGGGGATCGAGACCCAGTACTTC. Protein sequence: CASSLDLAGGIETQYF. The chain combines TRBV5-6 with TRBJ2-5; 11 nucleotides align to TRBD2. Germline-derived CDR1 and CDR2 are SGHDT and YYEEEE. This CDR3 spans 16 amino acids. With 0 bases clipped from V and 5 bases from J, the junction kept 6 bases outside the gene matches.